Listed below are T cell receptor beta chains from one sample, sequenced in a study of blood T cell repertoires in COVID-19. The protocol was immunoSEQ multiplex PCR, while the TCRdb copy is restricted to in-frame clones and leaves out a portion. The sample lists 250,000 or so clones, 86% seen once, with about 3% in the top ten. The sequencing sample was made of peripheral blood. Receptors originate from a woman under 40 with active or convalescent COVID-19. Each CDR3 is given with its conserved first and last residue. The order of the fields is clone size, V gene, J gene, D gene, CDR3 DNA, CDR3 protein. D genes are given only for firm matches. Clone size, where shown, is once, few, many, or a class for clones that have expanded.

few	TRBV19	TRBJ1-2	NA	TGTGCCAGTAGTATGCAGGGGAACTATGGCTACACCTTC	CASSMQGNYGYTF
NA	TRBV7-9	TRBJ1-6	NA	TGTGCCAGCAGCTTAGGGCAGGGTCGGAATTCACCCCTCCACTTT	CASSLGQGRNSPLHF
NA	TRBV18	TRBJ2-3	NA	TGTGCCAGCTCACCACTGTCCTTAGATACGCAGTATTTT	CASSPLSLDTQYF
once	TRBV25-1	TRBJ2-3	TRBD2	TGTGCCAGCCCCCGGGGACTAGCGGCGAACACAGATACGCAGTATTTT	CASPRGLAANTDTQYF
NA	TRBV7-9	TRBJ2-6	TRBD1	TGTGCCAGCAGCTTAACGGGACAGGGGGCGCGAGGGGCCAACGTCCTGACTTTC	CASSLTGQGARGANVLTF
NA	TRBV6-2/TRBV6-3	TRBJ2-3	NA	TGTGCCAGCAGTTACTCGTTGGATCCTCGACTGAGGAACACAGATACGCAGTATTTT	CASSYSLDPRLRNTDTQYF
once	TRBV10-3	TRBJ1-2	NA	TGTGCCATCAGCCGACAGCTAGACTATGGCTACACCTTC	CAISRQLDYGYTF
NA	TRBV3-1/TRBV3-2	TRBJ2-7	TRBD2	TGTGCCAGCAGCACCCGACTAGCGGGACGCTACGAGCAGTACTTC	CASSTRLAGRYEQYF
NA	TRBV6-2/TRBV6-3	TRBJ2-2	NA	TGTGCCAGCAGTTATCGGAGGATCTCTACCAACACCGGGGAGCTGTTTTTT	CASSYRRISTNTGELFF
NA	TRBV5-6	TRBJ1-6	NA	TGTGCCAGCAGCTTGGTAGGGGGAAGCCTCAATTCACCCCTCCACTTT	CASSLVGGSLNSPLHF
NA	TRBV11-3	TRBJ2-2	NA	TGTGCCAGCAGCCTTACCGGGGAGCTGTTTTTT	CASSLTGELFF
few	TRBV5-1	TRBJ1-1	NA	TGCGCCAGCAGCTTGGCCGGCAGGGACACTGAAGCTTTCTTT	CASSLAGRDTEAFF
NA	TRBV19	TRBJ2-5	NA	TGTGCCAGTAGTAGGAACTGGGGAGAAGAGACCCAGTACTTC	CASSRNWGEETQYF
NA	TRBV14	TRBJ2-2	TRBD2	TGTGCCAGCAGCCGGGGACTAGCGGCCACCGGGGAGCTGTTTTTT	CASSRGLAATGELFF
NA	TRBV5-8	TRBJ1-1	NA	TGTGCCAGCAGCGGCTCCGGGAGTTTCTTT	CASSGSGSFF
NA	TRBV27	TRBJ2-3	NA	TGTGCCAGCAGTTTGGGTCTAGCCGGCCGAGATACGCAGTATTTT	CASSLGLAGRDTQYF
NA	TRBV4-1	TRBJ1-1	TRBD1	TGCGCCAGCAGCCACGCCGGGACAGGCGGGAACACTGAAGCTTTCTTT	CASSHAGTGGNTEAFF
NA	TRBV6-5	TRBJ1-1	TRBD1	TGTGCCAGCAAGCAGGGGGCGCCGGCTTTCTTT	CASKQGAPAFF
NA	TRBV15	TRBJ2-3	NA	TGTGCCACCAGCAGGGAGAGATTTACGCAGTATTTT	CATSRERFTQYF
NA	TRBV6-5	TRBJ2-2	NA	TGTGCCAGCGCCCGCCCCGGCGGGGAGCTGTTTTTT	CASARPGGELFF
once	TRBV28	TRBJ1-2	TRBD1	TGTGCCAGCAAAGCGGAGAGACAGGGGGATGGCTACACCTTC	CASKAERQGDGYTF
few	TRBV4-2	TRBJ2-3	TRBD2	TGTGCCAGCAGCCAAGACGCGGTAGCGGGGGCCCTTGATACGCAGTATTTT	CASSQDAVAGALDTQYF
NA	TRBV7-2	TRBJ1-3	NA	TGTGCCAGCAGACCCAGGTCCCTGCCAGGAAACACCATATATTTT	CASRPRSLPGNTIYF
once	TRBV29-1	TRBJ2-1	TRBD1	TGCAGCGGATTCCTGGGACAGGTATACAATGAGCAGTTCTTC	CSGFLGQVYNEQFF
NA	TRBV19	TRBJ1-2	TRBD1	TGTGCCAGTACCTCGGGACAGATGATAGGCGGCTACACCTTC	CASTSGQMIGGYTF
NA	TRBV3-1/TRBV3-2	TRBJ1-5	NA	TGTGCCAGCAGCCAAGATAGAGGACAGCCCCAGCATTTT	CASSQDRGQPQHF
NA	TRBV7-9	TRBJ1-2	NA	TGTGCCAGCAGCCCCACGGCCAGGGGCTATGGCTACACCTTC	CASSPTARGYGYTF
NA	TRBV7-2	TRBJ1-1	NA	TGTGCCAGCAGCTTAGGGGGCCAGGGAGGCACTGAAGCTTTCTTT	CASSLGGQGGTEAFF
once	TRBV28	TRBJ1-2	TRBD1	TGTGCCAGCAGTCCCATTACGACAGGGCCCCACTATGGCTACACCTTC	CASSPITTGPHYGYTF
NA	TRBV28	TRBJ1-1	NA	TGTGCGAGCCAGGGAAACACTGAAGCTTTCTTT	CASQGNTEAFF
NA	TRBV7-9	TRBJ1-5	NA	TGTGCCAGCAGCTTGGAGACAGCCTATCAGCCCCAGCATTTT	CASSLETAYQPQHF
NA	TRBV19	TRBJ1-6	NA	TGTGCCAGTAGTAACACCCCGGGGTATTCACCCCTCCACTTT	CASSNTPGYSPLHF
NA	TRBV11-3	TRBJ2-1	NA	TGTGCCAGCAGCTTGGGGGGGCCACACAATGAGCAGTTCTTC	CASSLGGPHNEQFF
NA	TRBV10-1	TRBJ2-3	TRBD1	TGCGCCAGCAGTGAGGGGACAGGTTACACAGATACGCAGTATTTT	CASSEGTGYTDTQYF
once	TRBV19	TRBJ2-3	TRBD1	TGTGCCAGTAGTCCGACGACAGGGGGCACAGATACGCAGTATTTT	CASSPTTGGTDTQYF
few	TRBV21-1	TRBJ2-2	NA	TGTGCCAGCATAGAAGGTACCCAACAAGACAGGGGGCCCGGGGAGCTGTTTTTT	CASIEGTQQDRGPGELFF
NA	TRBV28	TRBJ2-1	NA	TGTGCCAGCAGTTTAAACCCAGGTCTGGTTTCGTTCTTC	CASSLNPGLVSFF
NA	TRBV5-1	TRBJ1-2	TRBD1	TGTGCCAGCAGCTTGGTAATAGGGACAGGGGGCTATGGCTACACCTTC	CASSLVIGTGGYGYTF